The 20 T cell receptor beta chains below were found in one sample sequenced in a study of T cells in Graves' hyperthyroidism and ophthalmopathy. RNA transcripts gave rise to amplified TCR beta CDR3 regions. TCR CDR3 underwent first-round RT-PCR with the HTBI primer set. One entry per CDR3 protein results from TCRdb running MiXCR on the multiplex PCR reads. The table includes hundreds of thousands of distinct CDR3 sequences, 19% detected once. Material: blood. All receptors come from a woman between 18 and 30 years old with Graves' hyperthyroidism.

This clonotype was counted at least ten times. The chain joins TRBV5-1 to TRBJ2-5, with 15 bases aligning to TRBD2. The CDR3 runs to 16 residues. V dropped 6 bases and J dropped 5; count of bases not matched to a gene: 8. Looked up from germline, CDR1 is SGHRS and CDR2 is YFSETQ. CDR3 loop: CASIGLAGGPGETQYF. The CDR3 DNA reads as TGCGCCAGCATCGGACTAGCGGGGGGGCCAGGGGAGACCCAGTACTTC.

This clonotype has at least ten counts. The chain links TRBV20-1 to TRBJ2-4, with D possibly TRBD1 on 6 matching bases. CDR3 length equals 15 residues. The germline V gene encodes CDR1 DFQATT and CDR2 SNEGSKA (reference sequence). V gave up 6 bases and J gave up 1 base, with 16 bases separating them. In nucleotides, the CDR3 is TGCAGTGCCCCAGGGGACGGTGGGGCCAAAAACATTCAGTACTTC. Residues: CSAPGDGGAKNIQYF.

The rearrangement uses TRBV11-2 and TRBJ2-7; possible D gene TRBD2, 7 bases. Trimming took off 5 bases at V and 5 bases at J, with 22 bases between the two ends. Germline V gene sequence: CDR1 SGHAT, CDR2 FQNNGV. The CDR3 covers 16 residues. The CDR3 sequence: CASSPRGGGRAHEQYF. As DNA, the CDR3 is TGTGCCAGCAGCCCCCGCGGAGGGGGGAGGGCCCACGAGCAGTACTTC.

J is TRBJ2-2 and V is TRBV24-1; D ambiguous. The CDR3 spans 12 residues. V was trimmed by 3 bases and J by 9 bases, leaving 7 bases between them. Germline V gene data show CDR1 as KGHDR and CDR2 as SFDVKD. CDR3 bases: TGTGCCACCAGTGATCCCAAACGGGAGCTGTTTTTT. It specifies CATSDPKRELFF.

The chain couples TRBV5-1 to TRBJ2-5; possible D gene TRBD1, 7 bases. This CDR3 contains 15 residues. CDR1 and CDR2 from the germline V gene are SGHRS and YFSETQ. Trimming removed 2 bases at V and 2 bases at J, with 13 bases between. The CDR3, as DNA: TGCGCCAGCAGCTTAGGAGGGGGCCTTCAAGAGACCCAGTACTTC. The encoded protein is CASSLGGGLQETQYF.

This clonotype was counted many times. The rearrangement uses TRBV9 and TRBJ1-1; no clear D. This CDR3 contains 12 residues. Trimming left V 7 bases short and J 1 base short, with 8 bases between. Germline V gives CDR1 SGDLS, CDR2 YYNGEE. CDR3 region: CASGQENTEAFF. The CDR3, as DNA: TGTGCCAGCGGGCAGGAGAACACTGAAGCTTTCTTT.

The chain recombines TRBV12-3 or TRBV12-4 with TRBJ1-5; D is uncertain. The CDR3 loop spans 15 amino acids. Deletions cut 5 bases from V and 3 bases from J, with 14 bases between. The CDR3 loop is CASSPASPFNQPQHF. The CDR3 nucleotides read TGTGCCAGCAGTCCGGCCTCCCCCTTCAATCAGCCCCAGCATTTT.

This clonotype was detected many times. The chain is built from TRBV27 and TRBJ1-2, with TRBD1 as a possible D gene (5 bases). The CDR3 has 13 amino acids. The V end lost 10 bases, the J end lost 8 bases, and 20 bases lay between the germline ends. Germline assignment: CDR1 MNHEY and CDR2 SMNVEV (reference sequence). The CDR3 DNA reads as TGTGCCACGCGGCAGGGAGGAGCGAGCGGCTACACCTTC. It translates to CATRQGGASGYTF.

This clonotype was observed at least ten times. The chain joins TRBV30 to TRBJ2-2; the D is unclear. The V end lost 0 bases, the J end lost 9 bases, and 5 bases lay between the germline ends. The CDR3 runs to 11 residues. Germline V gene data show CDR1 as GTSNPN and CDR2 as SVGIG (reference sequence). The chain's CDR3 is CAWSVNRELFF. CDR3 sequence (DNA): TGTGCCTGGAGTGTAAATCGGGAGCTGTTTTTT.

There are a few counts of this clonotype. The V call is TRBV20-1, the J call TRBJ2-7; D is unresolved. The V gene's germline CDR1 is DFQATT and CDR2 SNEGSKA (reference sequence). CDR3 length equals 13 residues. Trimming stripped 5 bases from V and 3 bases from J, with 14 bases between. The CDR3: CSALWGIDYEQYF. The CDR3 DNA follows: TGCAGTGCTCTGTGGGGAATAGACTACGAGCAGTACTTC.

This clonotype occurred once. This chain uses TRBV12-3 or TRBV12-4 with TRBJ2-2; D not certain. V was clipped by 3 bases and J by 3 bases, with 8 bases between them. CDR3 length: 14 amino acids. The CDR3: CASSFGPDTGELFF. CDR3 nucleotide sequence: TGTGCCAGCAGTTTCGGCCCCGACACCGGGGAGCTGTTTTTT.

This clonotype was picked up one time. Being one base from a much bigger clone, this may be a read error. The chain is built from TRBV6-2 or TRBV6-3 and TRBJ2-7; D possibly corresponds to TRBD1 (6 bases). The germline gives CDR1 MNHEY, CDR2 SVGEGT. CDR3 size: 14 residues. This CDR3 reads CVSRGFRPPYEQYF. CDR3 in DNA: TGTGTCAGCAGGGGTTTCCGACCCCCCTACGAGCAGTACTTC.

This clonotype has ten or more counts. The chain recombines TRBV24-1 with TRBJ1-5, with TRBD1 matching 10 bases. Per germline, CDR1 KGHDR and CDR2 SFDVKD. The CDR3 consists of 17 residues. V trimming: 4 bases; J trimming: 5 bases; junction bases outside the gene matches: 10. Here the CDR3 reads CATSDRRQGALDQPQHF. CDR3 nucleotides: TGTGCCACCAGTGACCGCAGACAGGGGGCATTGGATCAGCCCCAGCATTTT.

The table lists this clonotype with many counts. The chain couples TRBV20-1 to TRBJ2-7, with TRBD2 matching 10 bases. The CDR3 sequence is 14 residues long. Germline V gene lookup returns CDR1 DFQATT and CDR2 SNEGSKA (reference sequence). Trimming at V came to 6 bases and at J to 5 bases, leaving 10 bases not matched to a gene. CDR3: CSATSGTSVHEQYF. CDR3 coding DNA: TGCAGTGCGACCTCCGGGACTAGCGTCCACGAGCAGTACTTC.

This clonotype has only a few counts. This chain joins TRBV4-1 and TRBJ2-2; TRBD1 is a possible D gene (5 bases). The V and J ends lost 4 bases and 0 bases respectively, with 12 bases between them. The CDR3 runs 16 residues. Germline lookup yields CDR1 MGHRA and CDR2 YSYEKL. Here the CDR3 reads CASSPPRGSNTGELFF. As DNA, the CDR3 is TGCGCCAGCAGCCCCCCTAGGGGTTCGAACACCGGGGAGCTGTTTTTT.

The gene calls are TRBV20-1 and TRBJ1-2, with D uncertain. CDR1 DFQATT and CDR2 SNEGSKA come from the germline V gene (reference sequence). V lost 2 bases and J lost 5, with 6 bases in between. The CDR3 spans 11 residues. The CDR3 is CSARLRYGYTF. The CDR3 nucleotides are TGCAGTGCTAGATTACGATATGGCTACACCTTC.

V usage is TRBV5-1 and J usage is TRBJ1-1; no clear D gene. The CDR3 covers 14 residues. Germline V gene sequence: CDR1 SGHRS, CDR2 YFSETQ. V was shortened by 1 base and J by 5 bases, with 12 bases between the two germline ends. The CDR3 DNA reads TGCGCCAGCAGCTTGACCAGGCGGGAAACTGAAGCTTTCTTT. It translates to CASSLTRRETEAFF.

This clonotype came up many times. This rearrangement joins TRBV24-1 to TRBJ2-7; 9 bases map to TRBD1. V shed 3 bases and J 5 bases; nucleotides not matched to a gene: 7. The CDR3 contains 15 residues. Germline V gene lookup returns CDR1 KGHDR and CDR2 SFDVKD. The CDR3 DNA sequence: TGTGCCACCAGTGATATCCGGGACAGGGTACACGAGCAGTACTTC. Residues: CATSDIRDRVHEQYF.

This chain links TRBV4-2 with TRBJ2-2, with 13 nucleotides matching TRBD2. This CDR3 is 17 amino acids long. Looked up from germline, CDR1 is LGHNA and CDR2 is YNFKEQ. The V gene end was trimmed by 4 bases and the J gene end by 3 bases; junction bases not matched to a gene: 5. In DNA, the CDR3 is TGTGCCAGCAGCCCCGGGACTAGCGGGACCTACACCGGGGAGCTGTTTTTT. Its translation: CASSPGTSGTYTGELFF.

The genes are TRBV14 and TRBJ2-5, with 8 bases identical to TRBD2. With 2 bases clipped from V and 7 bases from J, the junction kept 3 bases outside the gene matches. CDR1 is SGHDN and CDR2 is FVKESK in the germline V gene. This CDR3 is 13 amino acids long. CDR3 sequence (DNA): TGTGCCAGCAGCCAACTTAGCGGGGCGACCCAGTACTTC. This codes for CASSQLSGATQYF.